These T cell receptor beta chains were read from a single sample in a study of T cell responses to AZD1222 COVID-19 vaccine. The protocol was immunoSEQ multiplex PCR, while the TCRdb copy is restricted to in-frame clones and leaves out a portion. Among fewer than 150,000 clones listed, over 80% were seen once. The source material was peripheral blood, sampled 28 days after the second AZD1222 dose. All receptors derive from an adult who received the AZD1222 COVID-19 vaccine. Each CDR3 is given with its conserved first and last residue. Fields, in order: V gene, clone size, D gene, J gene, CDR3 protein, CDR3 DNA. A D gene is named only where the DNA matches it firmly. Size values are once, few and many counts, or a class for expanded clones, and some rows have none.

TRBV24-1	-	-	TRBJ2-2	CATSDFATQGSTGELFF	TGTGCCACCAGTGATTTTGCCACTCAGGGGAGCACCGGGGAGCTGTTTTTT
TRBV3-1/TRBV3-2	-	TRBD1	TRBJ1-2	CASSQDTGGVDYGYTF	TGTGCCAGCAGCCAAGATACAGGGGGCGTCGACTATGGCTACACCTTC
TRBV11-3	once	-	TRBJ2-5	CASSGYGTGTQYF	TGTGCCAGCAGCGGTTACGGAACGGGGACCCAGTACTTC
TRBV19	-	-	TRBJ2-4	CASSPVIGFRAAQYF	TGTGCCAGTAGTCCCGTCATCGGTTTTCGGGCCGCTCAGTACTTC
TRBV6-5	-	-	TRBJ2-1	CASRSPRGQFF	TGTGCCAGCAGGTCGCCGAGGGGGCAGTTCTTC
TRBV10-2	-	-	TRBJ2-5	CASSEISGGLGRGTQYF	TGCGCCAGCAGTGAAATCTCCGGGGGATTGGGCCGTGGGACCCAGTACTTC
TRBV11-2	-	-	TRBJ1-3	CASSFRVGNTIYF	TGTGCCAGCAGCTTCAGGGTTGGAAACACCATATATTTT
TRBV7-9	-	-	TRBJ1-1	CASSNSLDHTEAFF	TGTGCCAGCAGCAATAGCCTAGATCACACTGAAGCTTTCTTT
TRBV7-6	once	-	TRBJ2-7	CASSRRPSEGNEQYF	TGTGCCAGCAGCCGTCGACCATCCGAGGGCAACGAGCAGTACTTC
TRBV2	-	TRBD1	TRBJ2-3	CAGRQGLRTDTQYF	TGTGCCGGCAGACAGGGATTAAGGACAGATACGCAGTATTTT
TRBV19	-	TRBD1	TRBJ1-1	CASSMGQLNTEAFF	TGTGCCAGTAGTATGGGACAGCTTAACACTGAAGCTTTCTTT
TRBV25-1	-	-	TRBJ2-7	CASSVQFYEQYF	TGTGCCAGCAGTGTACAGTTCTACGAGCAGTACTTC
TRBV28	-	-	TRBJ2-7	CASSLSPGQRVQYF	TGTGCCAGCAGTTTATCCCCTGGGCAGAGGGTGCAGTACTTC
TRBV19	-	TRBD1	TRBJ2-3	CASSREGARTDTQYF	TGTGCCAGTAGTAGAGAGGGGGCTCGCACAGATACGCAGTATTTT
TRBV6-1	-	-	TRBJ2-1	CASSEGVALEQFF	TGTGCCAGCAGTGAAGGGGTAGCACTTGAGCAGTTCTTC
TRBV6-5	-	-	TRBJ1-6	CASSYSVNSPLHF	TGTGCCAGCAGTTACTCGGTGAATTCACCCCTCCACTTT
TRBV27	once	TRBD1	TRBJ1-2	CASSLSGTDYGYTF	TGTGCCAGCAGTTTATCCGGGACAGACTATGGCTACACCTTC
TRBV18	-	-	TRBJ1-5	CASSPEGQPQHF	TGTGCCAGCTCACCTGAGGGTCAGCCCCAGCATTTT
TRBV11-3	-	TRBD2	TRBJ2-5	CASSLVAGDQETQYF	TGTGCCAGCAGCTTAGTGGCGGGAGACCAAGAGACCCAGTACTTC
TRBV20-1	once	TRBD1	TRBJ1-1	CNTGANTEAFF	TGCAATACAGGGGCGAACACTGAAGCTTTCTTT
TRBV18	-	-	TRBJ1-1	CASSLGQQTEAFF	TGTGCCAGCTCACTAGGTCAGCAGACTGAAGCTTTCTTT
TRBV18	-	TRBD2	TRBJ2-7	CASSPGLAAYEQYF	TGTGCCAGCTCACCCGGACTAGCGGCCTACGAGCAGTACTTC
TRBV5-1	-	-	TRBJ1-1	CASSSATGLGTEAFF	TGCGCCAGCAGCTCGGCCACAGGGCTGGGAACTGAAGCTTTCTTT
TRBV19	once	-	TRBJ1-5	CASSIIILGQPQHF	TGTGCCAGTAGTATCATAATACTCGGTCAGCCCCAGCATTTT
TRBV6-2/TRBV6-3	-	-	TRBJ1-1	CASSYKQGTEAFF	TGTGCCAGCAGTTACAAACAGGGAACTGAAGCTTTCTTT
TRBV7-2	-	TRBD1	TRBJ1-1	CASSSRGLGNTEAFF	TGTGCCAGCAGTTCAAGGGGGCTCGGGAACACTGAAGCTTTCTTT
TRBV25-1	-	TRBD1	TRBJ1-2	CASSESTDRAAGYTF	TGTGCCAGCAGTGAATCCACGGACAGGGCCGCTGGCTACACCTTC
TRBV28	-	-	TRBJ2-5	CASSSRTGETQYF	TGTGCCAGCAGTTCACGGACTGGAGAGACCCAGTACTTC
TRBV15	few	TRBD2	TRBJ2-1	CATSRAGGPNEQFF	TGTGCCACCAGCAGAGCGGGAGGACCCAATGAGCAGTTCTTC
TRBV2	-	TRBD1	TRBJ1-1	CASKVGQYTEAFF	TGTGCCAGCAAGGTGGGACAGTACACTGAAGCTTTCTTT
TRBV28	-	-	TRBJ2-1	CASSLIGLLGVSYNEQFF	TGTGCCAGCAGTTTAATTGGCTTACTCGGGGTTTCCTACAATGAGCAGTTCTTC